Presented here are 14 T cell receptor beta chains from one specimen sequenced in a study of blood T cell repertoires in COVID-19. Only in-frame clones appear in the TCRdb table, and some are missing; sequencing was by immunoSEQ multiplex PCR. This table holds 60,000 to 75,000 clones, almost 90% found once. Material for sequencing was peripheral blood. All receptors derive from a woman aged 80 or over with active COVID-19.

The CDR3 DNA reads as TGCGCCAGCAGCCGAAGCTGGCCAGGGAATATCTTCGAGCAGTACTTC. Its protein product is CASSRSWPGNIFEQYF. This chain connects TRBV4-1 to TRBJ2-7; a weak D match, TRBD1 (5 bases). Germline CDR1 MGHRA, CDR2 YSYEKL. V was clipped by 4 bases and J by 6 bases, with 22 bases between them. The CDR3 spans 16 residues.

The rearrangement links TRBV6-1 to TRBJ2-3, with D unclear. Trimming shortened V by 1 base and J by 1 base, and 12 bases separated the two germline ends. This CDR3 is 16 amino acids long. Germline CDR1 and CDR2: MNHNS and SASEGT. The CDR3 region is CASSEGGVFGTDTQYF. CDR3 DNA sequence: TGTGCCAGCAGTGAAGGAGGAGTTTTCGGCACAGATACGCAGTATTTT.

This clone has just one count. The chain combines TRBV5-1 with TRBJ2-7; 9 nucleotides match TRBD1. Per germline, CDR1 SGHRS and CDR2 YFSETQ. The CDR3 consists of 14 residues. Trimming took 2 bases from V and 5 from J; bases not matched to a gene: 5. CDR3 residues: CASSFQQGAHEQYF. The CDR3 region has the DNA TGCGCCAGCAGCTTTCAACAGGGGGCCCACGAGCAGTACTTC. The full variable domain, with the rest looked up from reference TRBV5-1 and TRBJ2-7, is KAGVTQTPRYLIKTRGQQVTLSCSPISGHRSVSWYQQTPGQGLQFLFEYFSETQRNKGNFPGRFSGRQFSNSRSEMNVSTLELGDSALYLCASSFQQGAHEQYFGPGTRLTVT.

CDR3 region: CASSQDYRTLTDTQYF. CDR3 DNA: TGTGCCAGCAGCCAAGACTACAGGACACTCACAGATACGCAGTATTTT. The chain uses TRBV3-1 (or the pseudogene TRBV3-2) and TRBJ2-3; D is possibly TRBD1 (5 bases). Per germline, CDR1 LGHDT and CDR2 YNNKEL (reference sequence). V was pared by 0 bases and J by 2 bases, with 12 bases between. The length of the CDR3 is 16 residues.

The J gene is TRBJ2-5, the V gene TRBV4-2, with 8 bases that match TRBD2. This CDR3 spans 14 amino acids. Germline trimming cut 4 bases from V and 2 bases from J; bases unmatched to any gene: 3. Germline lookup yields CDR1 LGHNA and CDR2 YNFKEQ. The CDR3: CASSRQRGQETQYF. In DNA form, the CDR3 reads TGTGCCAGCAGCCGACAGCGGGGGCAAGAGACCCAGTACTTC.

The chain has TRBV5-1 and TRBJ2-7; TRBD2 aligns across 7 bases. Germline V gene sequence: CDR1 SGHRS, CDR2 YFSETQ. The length of the CDR3 is 15 residues. Trimming removed 0 bases from V and 6 bases from J; junction bases left unmatched: 9. CDR3 sequence reads: CASSLGLGIAGEQYF. The CDR3 DNA sequence: TGCGCCAGCAGCTTGGGGCTGGGCATAGCGGGCGAGCAGTACTTC.

CDR3 sequence: CASARGRGGFRAEGETQYF. CDR3 DNA sequence: TGTGCCAGCGCTCGGGGCCGGGGGGGCTTCAGAGCGGAAGGAGAGACCCAGTACTTC. V is TRBV21-1 and J is TRBJ2-5; the table assigns TRBD2, which was not confirmed against the DNA. TRBV21-1 is tagged as a pseudogene. The CDR3 runs 19 residues.

The chain carries TRBV9 and TRBJ1-2; possible D gene TRBD1, 5 bases. CDR1 and CDR2 from the germline V gene are SGDLS and YYNGEE. Trimming shortened V by 3 bases and J by 4 bases, and 19 bases separated the two germline ends. CDR3 length equals 16 residues. The CDR3 DNA reads TGTGCCAGCAGCGCCACCCAGGGAAAGGAAGGCTATGGCTACACCTTC. Its protein product is CASSATQGKEGYGYTF.

V is TRBV5-1 and J is TRBJ2-4; 14 bases match TRBD2. V lost 4 bases, J lost 8 bases, and 8 bases stayed unmatched. From germline, CDR1 is SGHRS and CDR2 YFSETQ. The CDR3 has 16 amino acids. The CDR3 DNA sequence: TGCGCCAGCAGCCCCAGGACTAGCGGGGGGCGGGACATTCAGTACTTC. Residues: CASSPRTSGGRDIQYF.

This chain uses TRBV5-1 with TRBJ2-3; 7 positions match TRBD1. V lost 2 bases to trimming and J lost 2 bases; unmatched junction nucleotides: 2. Germline CDR1 is SGHRS and CDR2 is YFSETQ. This CDR3 contains 14 residues. DNA of the CDR3: TGCGCCAGCAGCTTACAGGGGAACACAGATACGCAGTATTTT. Translated: CASSLQGNTDTQYF.

The chain links TRBV4-1 to TRBJ2-7; 9 bases line up with TRBD2. V trimming: 1 base; J trimming: 9 bases; junction bases outside the gene matches: 13. The germline CDR1 and CDR2 sequences are MGHRA and YSYEKL. The CDR3 contains 16 residues. The CDR3 nucleotides are TGCGCCAGCAGCCAAGTTTTTGGCGGGGGGGCGGCGGGGCAGTACTTC. Protein sequence: CASSQVFGGGAAGQYF.

A single count supports this clone. The chain carries TRBV5-1 and TRBJ2-3, with D maybe TRBD1 (5 bases). The CDR3 spans 14 residues. The V gene's germline CDR1 is SGHRS and CDR2 YFSETQ. Trimming cost V 4 bases and J 6 bases, with 15 bases left between them. CDR3: CASSQGVGPDTQYF. CDR3 bases: TGCGCCAGCAGCCAAGGGGTAGGACCGGATACGCAGTATTTT.

The chain carries TRBV10-3 and TRBJ2-1, with 10 bases that match TRBD2. The CDR3 has 13 amino acids. Germline CDR1 ENHRY, CDR2 SYGVKD. V was clipped by 7 bases and J by 4 bases; unmatched bases: 1. The CDR3 sequence is CAIKLAGYNEQFF. Here the CDR3 DNA reads TGTGCCATCAAACTAGCGGGGTACAATGAGCAGTTCTTC.

V gene TRBV4-3 combines with J gene TRBJ1-5; D gene ambiguous. V dropped 1 base and J dropped 2 bases, with 12 bases sitting between them. The CDR3 covers 16 residues. The germline gives CDR1 LGHNA, CDR2 YSLEER. CDR3 sequence (DNA): TGCGCCAGCAGCCAAGGAACGGGATGGGGCAATCAGCCCCAGCATTTT. This gives the protein CASSQGTGWGNQPQHF.